Listed here is a single T cell receptor (beta chain). Patients were excluded because of uncontrolled infection, other autoimmune disease, pregnancy or lactation. Blood was obtained at the first hyperthyroidism diagnosis, which preceded any ophthalmopathy symptoms. The sample belongs to a study of T cells in Graves' hyperthyroidism and ophthalmopathy. The source material, RNA transcripts, was used to amplify TCR beta CDR3 regions. With the HTBI primer set, the TCR CDR3 went through a first round of RT-PCR. TCRdb re-derived calls from the multiplex PCR reads in MiXCR, one entry per CDR3 protein. The sample carries 550,000 to 650,000 distinct CDR3 sequences, approximately 14% recorded once. The CDR3 sequence is 14 residues long. Per the germline V gene, CDR1 is DFQATT and CDR2 is SNEGSKA (reference sequence). V dropped 3 bases and J dropped 8 bases, with 16 bases sitting between them.

The receptor comes from a woman in her twenties or thirties with Graves' hyperthyroidism that later progressed to Graves' ophthalmopathy. The chain uses TRBV20-1 and TRBJ1-4; D is ambiguous. The sample consisted of blood. DNA for the CDR3: TGCAGTGCTAGGGCCCCCGACCCTTACGAAAAACTGTTTTTT. It codes for CSARAPDPYEKLFF.